A single sample gave rise to the 28 T cell receptor beta chains below, sequenced in a study of tumor and adjacent non-tumor tissue in lung cancer. The template was RNA from unsorted bulk tissue. Three rounds of nested PCR, following a modified ARM-PCR protocol, produced the TCRbeta library. TCRdb independently ran MiXCR on the multiplex PCR reads; one entry per CDR3 protein. The repertoire holds approximately 90,000 distinct CDR3 sequences, about 66% seen once, with roughly 14% in the top ten. Sequenced sample: lung tumor tissue. The receptors were sampled from a man in his sixties or seventies with non-small cell lung cancer.

On this clonotype: One end of the junction varies from germline; a read error may be responsible. The V and J genes are TRBV28 and TRBJ1-1, with TRBD1 as a possible D gene (5 bases). This CDR3 has 16 amino acids. From germline, CDR1 is MDHEN and CDR2 SYDVKM. Here the CDR3 reads CASSLRAQARNTETFF. The CDR3 bases are TGTGCCAGCAGTCTCAGAGCACAGGCTCGGAACACTGAAACTTTCTTT. Full variable domain (remainder filled in from reference TRBV28 and TRBJ1-1): DVKVTQSSRYLVKRTGEKVFLECVQDMDHENMFWYRQDPGLGLRLIYFSYDVKMKEKGDIPEGYSVSREKKERFSLILESASTNQTSMYLCASSLRAQARNTETFFGQGTRLTVV.

This clonotype was seen many times. The chain employs TRBV20-1 and TRBJ2-5; D uncertain. The CDR3 totals 12 residues. Trimming left V 4 bases short and J 2 bases short, with 8 bases between. CDR1 and CDR2 from the germline V gene are DFQATT and SNEGSKA (reference sequence). The CDR3 protein is CSAIEQQETQYF. CDR3 in DNA: TGCAGTGCTATCGAACAGCAAGAGACCCAGTACTTC.

There are many counts of this clonotype. The chain is built from TRBV5-4 and TRBJ2-3; 7 bases are shared with TRBD1. The CDR3 runs 17 residues. CDR1 and CDR2 from the germline V gene are SGHNT and YYREEE (reference sequence). V dropped 3 bases and J dropped 4; count of bases not matched to a gene: 14. CDR3 region: CASSSDRHQGFADTQYF. CDR3 nucleotides: TGTGCCAGCAGCTCGGACAGGCACCAAGGATTTGCAGATACGCAGTATTTT.

Details on this clonotype: One junction end disagrees with the germline gene, perhaps due to a read error. The V and J genes are TRBV10-3 and TRBJ2-7; D assignment may be TRBD1 or TRBD2 (5 bases each). The length of the CDR3 is 13 residues. The germline CDR1 and CDR2 sequences are ENHRY and SYGVKD. CDR3 sequence: CVIQRDGYYGQYF. CDR3 nucleotides: TGTGTCATCCAGAGGGACGGATACTACGGGCAATACTTC.

This clonotype showed up many times. The chain employs TRBV5-6 and TRBJ2-2; no reliable D call. Germline assignment: CDR1 SGHDT and CDR2 YYEEEE. The V gene lost 3 bases and the J gene lost 6 bases, with 15 bases spanning the gap. The CDR3 is 15 amino acids. This CDR3 reads CASSSLVKEPGELFF. CDR3 DNA: TGTGCCAGCAGCTCCCTAGTTAAGGAGCCCGGGGAGCTGTTTTTT.

The gene calls are TRBV7-9 and TRBJ2-1; possible D gene TRBD2, 6 bases. This CDR3 has 13 residues. The germline V and J ends were trimmed by 3 bases and 7 bases, with 10 bases remaining between them. Germline values: CDR1 SEHNR, CDR2 FQNEAQ (reference sequence). CDR3 in DNA: TGTGCCAGCAGCTTGGATCTAGCGAATGAGCAGTTCTTC. This gives the protein CASSLDLANEQFF. The full variable domain, completed using reference TRBV7-9 and TRBJ2-1, is DTGVSQNPRHKITKRGQNVTFRCDPISEHNRLYWYRQTLGQGPEFLTYFQNEAQLEKSRLLSDRFSAERPKGSFSTLEIQRTEQGDSAMYLCASSLDLANEQFFGPGTRLTVL.

About this clonotype itself: It may be a read error: a sequence one base away is much more abundant. Here the CDR3 omits its conserved ending phenylalanine or tryptophan, so a read error is the likely source. The chain links TRBV14 to TRBJ1-2; TRBD1 matches at 10 bases. The CDR3 is 16 residues long. Germline V gives CDR1 SGHDN, CDR2 FVKESK. V was pared by 7 bases and J by 6 bases, with 14 bases of the junction left unmatched. The CDR3 coding sequence is TGTGCCAGCACCTTAATGACAGGGGGCAATTTGGATGGCTACACCGTC. Amino acids: CASTLMTGGNLDGYTV.

The rearrangement links TRBV7-9 to TRBJ2-7; no clear D. The CDR3 sequence is 12 residues long. Germline loops: CDR1 SEHNR, CDR2 FQNEAQ (reference sequence). Trimming stripped 5 bases from V and 8 bases from J, with 13 bases between. The chain's CDR3 is CASSQARVKQYV. The CDR3 nucleotides are TGTGCCAGCAGCCAAGCTCGCGTCAAGCAGTACGTC.

For this clonotype: A read error may produce the germline difference seen at one junction end. The V and J genes are TRBV5-1 and TRBJ2-2, with TRBD1 matching over 9 bases. CDR3 size: 14 residues. CDR1 and CDR2 (germline): SGHRS, YFSETQ. CDR3: CTSRPGQGIGELFF. DNA of the CDR3: TGCACCAGCAGGCCGGGACAGGGTATCGGGGAGCTGTTCTTT.

The V call is TRBV6-1, the J call TRBJ1-1; D might be TRBD1 (5 bases). Germline CDR1 reads MNHNS; CDR2 reads SASEGT. This CDR3 has 13 amino acids. The CDR3 loop reads CDIILERGMPAFF. The CDR3 DNA reads TGTGACATCATCTTGGAAAGGGGCATGCCGGCTTTCTTT.

This clonotype was detected ten times or more. V gene TRBV4-1 combines with J gene TRBJ2-7, with a tentative D call TRBD1 (5 bases). Germline V gene sequence: CDR1 MGHRA, CDR2 YSYEKL. The V end was cut by 3 bases, the J end by 0 bases, with 9 bases between. This CDR3 spans 14 amino acids. The CDR3: CASSHRVGSYEQYF. The CDR3 nucleotides read TGCGCCAGCAGCCACAGGGTCGGCTCCTACGAGCAGTACTTC.

Of note for this clonotype: Since a much larger clone is just one base distant, this may be a read error. The missing conserved phenylalanine or tryptophan at the end of this CDR3 makes a read error likely. The rearrangement uses TRBV6-6 and TRBJ2-3; perhaps D is TRBD1 or TRBD2 (5 bases each). Germline CDR1 MNHNY, CDR2 SVGAGI (reference sequence). Trimming stripped 7 bases from V and 4 bases from J, with 18 bases between. CDR3 size: 15 residues. DNA for the CDR3: TGTGCCAGCATACGCGGAACGGGGCGGTCAGATACGCAGTATTTG. Translating it yields CASIRGTGRSDTQYL.

On this clonotype itself: The CDR3 does not end in the conserved phenylalanine or tryptophan, so this is likely a read error. The DNA is left out, because the CDR3 cannot be placed on it with certainty; the CDR3 is given as TCRdb lists it. This chain links TRBV11-3 with TRBJ2-2. The CDR3 has 13 amino acids, counting both end residues. The germline CDR1 and CDR2 sequences are SGHNT and YENEEA. CDR3 in amino acids: CASSPLNTGEVFV.

As regards this clonotype: Without the conserved terminal phenylalanine or tryptophan, this CDR3 likely stems from a read error. This sequence joins TRBV12-3 or TRBV12-4 and TRBJ1-5; D is possibly TRBD1 (6 bases). V gave up 0 bases and J gave up 6 bases, with 12 bases separating them. This CDR3 comprises 15 residues. CDR3 protein: CASSLALQGAQPQHL. CDR3 nucleotides: TGTGCCAGCAGTTTAGCGCTACAGGGCGCTCAGCCCCAGCATCTC.

This clonotype was counted many times. The chain links TRBV5-5 to TRBJ2-1, with 8 bases aligning to TRBD1. The germline CDR1 and CDR2 sequences are SGHKS and YYEKEE (reference sequence). The length of the CDR3 is 15 residues. V was clipped by 4 bases and J by 6 bases; unmatched bases: 9. CDR3 residues: CASSPGQGQGNEQFF. CDR3 DNA: TGTGCCAGCAGCCCAGGACAGGGACAAGGCAATGAGCAGTTCTTC.

Concerning this clonotype: A read error is possible here, since a much larger clone lies one base away. The chain couples TRBV6-5 to TRBJ1-3; D not resolved. Per the germline V gene, CDR1 is MNHEY and CDR2 is SVGAGI. CDR3 size: 15 residues. The CDR3 spells CASSYSGNSGYTIYF. CDR3 DNA: TGTGCCAGCAGTTACTCGGGGAACTCTGGATACACCATATATTTT.

A note on this clonotype: Here the CDR3 omits its conserved ending phenylalanine or tryptophan, so a read error is the likely source. The chain has TRBV11-2 and TRBJ2-1; perhaps D is TRBD1 or TRBD2 (5 bases each). This CDR3 is built from 13 residues. Germline assignment: CDR1 SGHAT and CDR2 FQNNGV. CDR3 region: CVGAPAVVGEQFL. CDR3 nucleotide sequence: TGTGTCGGGGCCCCGGCCGTGGTGGGTGAGCAGTTCCTC.

This chain joins TRBV29-1 and TRBJ1-4; D unresolved. Trimming cost V 1 base and J 3 bases, with 9 bases left between them. There are 14 residues in the CDR3. CDR1 is SQVTM and CDR2 is ANQGSEA in the germline V gene. The CDR3 DNA sequence: TGCAGCGTTGAAGTGTGTCACCCTAATGAAAAACTGTTTTTT. Translating gives CSVEVCHPNEKLFF. Full variable domain (missing parts from reference TRBV29-1 and TRBJ1-4): SAVISQKPSRDICQRGTSLTIQCQVDSQVTMMFWYRQQPGQSLTLIATANQGSEATYESGFVIDKFPISRPNLTFSTLTVSNMSPEDSSIYLCSVEVCHPNEKLFFGSGTQLSVL.

This clonotype was detected many times. This may come from a read error, since a much larger clone is one base off. The chain links TRBV20-1 to TRBJ2-1; D not certain. This CDR3 region has 15 residues. CDR1 is DFQATT and CDR2 is SNEGSKA in the germline V gene (reference sequence). CDR3 sequence: CSAFSGLGSYNERFF. The CDR3 DNA sequence: TGCAGTGCCTTTAGTGGGCTGGGCTCCTACAATGAGCGGTTCTTC.

About this clonotype: At one boundary the junction diverges from the germline segment, which might be a read error. The gene calls are TRBV10-3 and TRBJ1-1; D not resolved. The CDR3 extends over 14 amino acids. Per germline, CDR1 ENHRY and CDR2 SYGVKD. The CDR3 DNA reads as TGTGGCATCAGTGATAGTGTAATACGAAGGGAAGCTTTCTTT. It specifies CGISDSVIRREAFF.

The gene calls are TRBV11-2 and TRBJ2-1; weak D call: TRBD2 (5 bases). Germline V gene sequence: CDR1 SGHAT, CDR2 FQNNGV. The CDR3 has 16 amino acids. The CDR3 bases are TGTGCAGGCAGCCCGACGTTGAGGGTACCCTGGAATGAGCAGTTCTTC. It yields the protein CAGSPTLRVPWNEQFF. The full variable domain, its missing parts supplied by reference TRBV11-2 and TRBJ2-1, is EAGVAQSPRYKIIEKRQSVAFWCNPISGHATLYWYQQILGQGPKLLIQFQNNGVVDDSQLPKDRFSAERLKGVDSTLKIQPAKLEDSAVYLCAGSPTLRVPWNEQFFGPGTRLTVL.

This clonotype was recorded only once. At one end, the junction sequence differs from germline, possibly due to a read error. This chain uses TRBV10-1 with TRBJ2-1; tentatively, D is TRBD2 (5 bases). Germline-derived CDR1 and CDR2 are WNHNN and SYGVQD (reference sequence). The CDR3 totals 14 residues. The CDR3, as DNA: TGCACCAGCAGTCTGGACTCAGCGGTCCATGAGCAGTTCTTC. It encodes CTSSLDSAVHEQFF.

The sample holds one count of this clonotype. At one end the junction does not follow the germline gene, possibly because of a read error. The V gene is TRBV5-1, the J gene TRBJ1-5; D ambiguous. CDR3 length: 15 amino acids. Germline V lookup: CDR1 SGHRS, CDR2 YFSETQ. CDR3 sequence reads: CACSFGLSVGQPQHF. The CDR3, as DNA: TGCGCCTGCAGCTTCGGACTGTCCGTAGGCCAGCCCCAGCATTTT.

Comment on this clonotype: At one of its ends the junction is not consistent with the germline gene, which may arise from a read error. The chain combines TRBV4-2 with TRBJ2-7, with 7 bases that match TRBD1. CDR1 and CDR2 from the germline V gene are LGHNA and YNFKEQ. The CDR3 length is 13 residues. CDR3 sequence (DNA): TGTACCAGCAGCCAAGTTCTCAGGGGGGAGCAGTACTTC. It specifies CTSSQVLRGEQYF.

Details on this clonotype: One junction end does not reproduce the germline sequence, and a read error may be involved. The chain joins TRBV20-1 to TRBJ2-4; 13 positions match TRBD2. Germline CDR1 DFQATT, CDR2 SNEGSKA (reference sequence). CDR3 size: 16 residues. For the CDR3, the DNA is TGCAGTACTAGCGTACGGACTAGCGGGAGCGCAAACATTCAGTACTTC. This sequence encodes CSTSVRTSGSANIQYF.

In its sample, this clonotype was seen a few times. An end of the junction does not agree with germline; a read error may underlie this. The rearrangement links TRBV29-1 to TRBJ2-5, with TRBD2 as a possible D gene (6 bases). CDR1 SQVTM and CDR2 ANQGSEA come from the germline V gene. The CDR3 loop spans 14 amino acids. The CDR3 nucleotides are TGCAACGTTGAGGATTGGGGCCGGGGGGAGACCCAGTACTTC. This gives the protein CNVEDWGRGETQYF.

A word on this clonotype: This CDR3 is missing its conserved last phenylalanine or tryptophan, likely due to a read error. The V gene is TRBV11-3, the J gene TRBJ1-6; D is uncertain. Germline V gene data show CDR1 as SGHNT and CDR2 as YENEEA. The CDR3 loop spans 18 amino acids. CDR3 sequence (DNA): TGTGCCAGCAGCTTTAGTCGGATTCGGAGCTCCTATAATTCACTCCTCCACTGT. It yields the protein CASSFSRIRSSYNSLLHC.

This clonotype was counted once. This chain links TRBV29-1 with TRBJ2-1; 10 bases are shared with TRBD2. In germline, CDR1 is SQVTM, CDR2 ANQGSEA. J was trimmed by 1 base and V by 5 bases; bases with no gene match: 11. This CDR3 has 17 amino acids. The DNA for the CDR3 is TGCAGCGTTTCGGGAAGCGGGGGGGCCTATTCCTACAATGAGCAGTTCTTC. It specifies CSVSGSGGAYSYNEQFF.